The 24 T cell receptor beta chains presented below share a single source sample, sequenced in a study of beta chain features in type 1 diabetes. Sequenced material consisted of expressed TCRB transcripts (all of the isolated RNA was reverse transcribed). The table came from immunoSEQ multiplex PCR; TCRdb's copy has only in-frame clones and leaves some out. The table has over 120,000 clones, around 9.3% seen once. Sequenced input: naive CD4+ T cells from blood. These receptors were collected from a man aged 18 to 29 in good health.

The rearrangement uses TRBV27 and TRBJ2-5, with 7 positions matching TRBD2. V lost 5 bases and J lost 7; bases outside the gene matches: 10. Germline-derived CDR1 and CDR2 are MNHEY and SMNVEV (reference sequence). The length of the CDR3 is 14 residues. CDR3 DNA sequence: TGTGCCAGCAGTGCCGGACTAGGCCCCGGGACCCAGTACTTC. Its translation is CASSAGLGPGTQYF.

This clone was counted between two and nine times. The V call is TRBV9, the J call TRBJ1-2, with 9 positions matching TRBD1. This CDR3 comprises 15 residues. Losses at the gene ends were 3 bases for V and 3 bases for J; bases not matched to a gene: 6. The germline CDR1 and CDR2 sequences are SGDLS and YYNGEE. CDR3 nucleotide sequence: TGTGCCAGCAGCGAGGGGACAGGGCACTACTATGGCTACACCTTC. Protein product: CASSEGTGHYYGYTF.

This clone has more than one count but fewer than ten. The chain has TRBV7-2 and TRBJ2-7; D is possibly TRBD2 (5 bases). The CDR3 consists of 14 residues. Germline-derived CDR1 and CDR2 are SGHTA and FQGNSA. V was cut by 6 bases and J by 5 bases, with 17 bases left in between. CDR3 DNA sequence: TGTGCCAGCAGTTTTGATCGGGGTCACGACGAGCAGTACTTC. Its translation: CASSFDRGHDEQYF.

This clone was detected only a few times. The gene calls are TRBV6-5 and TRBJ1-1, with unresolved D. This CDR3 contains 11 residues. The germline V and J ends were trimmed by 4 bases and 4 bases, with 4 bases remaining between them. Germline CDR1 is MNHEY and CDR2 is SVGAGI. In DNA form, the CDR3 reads TGTGCCAGCAGTTCGAGCACTGAAGCTTTCTTT. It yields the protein CASSSSTEAFF.

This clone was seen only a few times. This chain's CDR3 is CAISDRAGADTQYF. Here the CDR3 DNA reads TGTGCCATCAGTGACAGGGCGGGGGCAGATACGCAGTATTTT. The chain employs TRBV10-3 and TRBJ2-3, with 7 bases lining up with TRBD2. The CDR3 runs to 14 residues. With V trimmed by 3 bases and J by 4 bases, 4 bases remained unmatched. CDR1 is ENHRY, CDR2 SYGVKD, per germline.

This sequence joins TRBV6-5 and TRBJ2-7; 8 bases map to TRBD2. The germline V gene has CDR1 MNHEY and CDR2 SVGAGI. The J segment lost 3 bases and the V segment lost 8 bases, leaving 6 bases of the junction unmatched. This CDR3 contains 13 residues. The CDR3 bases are TGTGCCAGCCTAAGGACTAGCCGCTACGAGCAGTACTTC. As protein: CASLRTSRYEQYF.

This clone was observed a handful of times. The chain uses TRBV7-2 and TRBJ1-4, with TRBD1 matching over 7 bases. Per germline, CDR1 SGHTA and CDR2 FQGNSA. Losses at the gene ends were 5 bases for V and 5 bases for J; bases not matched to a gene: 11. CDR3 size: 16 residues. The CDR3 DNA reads TGTGCCAGCAGCCGAAACGGGGGACAGCTCAATGAAAAACTGTTTTTT. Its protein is CASSRNGGQLNEKLFF.

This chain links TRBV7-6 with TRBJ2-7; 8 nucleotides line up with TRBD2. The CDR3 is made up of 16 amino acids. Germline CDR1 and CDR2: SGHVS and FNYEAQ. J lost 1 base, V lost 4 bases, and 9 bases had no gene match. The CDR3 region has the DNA TGTGCCAGCAGCTCAATAGCACCGGGGGGGTCCTACGAGCAGTACTTC. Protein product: CASSSIAPGGSYEQYF.

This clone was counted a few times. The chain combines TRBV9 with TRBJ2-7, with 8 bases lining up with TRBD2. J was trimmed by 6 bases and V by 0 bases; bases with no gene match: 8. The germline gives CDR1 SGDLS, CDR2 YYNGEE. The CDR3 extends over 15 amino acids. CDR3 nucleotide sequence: TGTGCCAGCAGCGTAGAGGGGACTAGAGCCGCCGAGCAGTACTTC. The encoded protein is CASSVEGTRAAEQYF. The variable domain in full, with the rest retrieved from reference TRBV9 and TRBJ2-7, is DSGVTQTPKHLITATGQRVTLRCSPRSGDLSVYWYQQSLDQGLQFLIQYYNGEERAKGNILERFSAQQFPDLHSELNLSSLELGDSALYFCASSVEGTRAAEQYFGPGTRLTVT.

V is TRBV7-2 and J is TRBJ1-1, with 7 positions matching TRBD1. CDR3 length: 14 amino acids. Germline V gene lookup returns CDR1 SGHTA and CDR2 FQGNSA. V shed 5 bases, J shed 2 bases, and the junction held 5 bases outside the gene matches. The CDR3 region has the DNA TGTGCCAGCAGCCCCGGGACAGTTAACACTGAAGCTTTCTTT. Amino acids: CASSPGTVNTEAFF.

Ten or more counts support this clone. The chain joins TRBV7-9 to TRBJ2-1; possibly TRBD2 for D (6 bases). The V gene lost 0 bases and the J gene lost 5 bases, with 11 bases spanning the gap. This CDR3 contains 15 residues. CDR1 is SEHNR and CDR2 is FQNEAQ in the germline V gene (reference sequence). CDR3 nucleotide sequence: TGTGCCAGCAGCTTAGCGCGGATAGCGGACAATGAGCAGTTCTTC. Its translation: CASSLARIADNEQFF. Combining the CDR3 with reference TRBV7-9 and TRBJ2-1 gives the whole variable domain DTGVSQNPRHKITKRGQNVTFRCDPISEHNRLYWYRQTLGQGPEFLTYFQNEAQLEKSRLLSDRFSAERPKGSFSTLEIQRTEQGDSAMYLCASSLARIADNEQFFGPGTRLTVL.

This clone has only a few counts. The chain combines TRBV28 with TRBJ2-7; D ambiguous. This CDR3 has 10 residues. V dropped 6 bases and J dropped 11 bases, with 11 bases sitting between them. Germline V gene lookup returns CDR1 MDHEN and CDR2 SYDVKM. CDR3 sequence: CASSRVEEYF. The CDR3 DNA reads TGTGCCAGCAGCCGGGTTGAGGAGTACTTC.

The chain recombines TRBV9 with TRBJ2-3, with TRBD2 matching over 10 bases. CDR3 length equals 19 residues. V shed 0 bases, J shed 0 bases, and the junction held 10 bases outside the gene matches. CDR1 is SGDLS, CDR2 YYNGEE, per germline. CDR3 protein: CASSVEGLAGDLSTDTQYF. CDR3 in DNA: TGTGCCAGCAGCGTAGAGGGGCTAGCGGGGGACCTTAGCACAGATACGCAGTATTTT.

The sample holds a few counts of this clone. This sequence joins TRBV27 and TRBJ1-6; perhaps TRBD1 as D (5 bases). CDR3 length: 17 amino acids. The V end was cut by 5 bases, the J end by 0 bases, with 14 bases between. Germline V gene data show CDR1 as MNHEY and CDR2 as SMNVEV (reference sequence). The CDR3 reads CASSAPDRGSYNSPLHF. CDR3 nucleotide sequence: TGTGCCAGCAGTGCCCCCGACAGAGGCTCCTATAATTCACCCCTCCACTTT.

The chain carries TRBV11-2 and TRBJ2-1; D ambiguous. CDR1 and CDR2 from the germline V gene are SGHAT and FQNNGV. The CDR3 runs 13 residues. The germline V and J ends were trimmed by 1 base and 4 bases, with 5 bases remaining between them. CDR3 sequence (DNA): TGTGCCAGCAGCTTAGGCAGTTACAATGAGCAGTTCTTC. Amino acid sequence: CASSLGSYNEQFF.

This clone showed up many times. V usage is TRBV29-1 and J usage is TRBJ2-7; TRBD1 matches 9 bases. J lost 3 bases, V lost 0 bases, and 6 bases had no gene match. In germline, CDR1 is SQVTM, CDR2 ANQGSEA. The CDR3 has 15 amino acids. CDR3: CSVEEGTGTFYEQYF. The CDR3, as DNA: TGCAGCGTTGAAGAAGGGACAGGGACCTTCTACGAGCAGTACTTC.

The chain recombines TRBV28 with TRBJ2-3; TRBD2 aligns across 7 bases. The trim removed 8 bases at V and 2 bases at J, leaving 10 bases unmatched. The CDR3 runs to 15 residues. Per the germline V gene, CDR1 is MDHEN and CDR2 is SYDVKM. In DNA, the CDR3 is TGTGCCAGCCAGGGCGGGGGAGCCTCCACAGATACGCAGTATTTT. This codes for CASQGGGASTDTQYF.

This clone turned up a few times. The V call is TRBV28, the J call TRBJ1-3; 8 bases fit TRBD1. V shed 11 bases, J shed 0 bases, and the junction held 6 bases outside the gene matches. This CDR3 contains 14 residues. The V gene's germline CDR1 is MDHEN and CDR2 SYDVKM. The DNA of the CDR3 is TGTGCCGGCGCAGGGACAGGCTCTGGAAACACCATATATTTT. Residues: CAGAGTGSGNTIYF.

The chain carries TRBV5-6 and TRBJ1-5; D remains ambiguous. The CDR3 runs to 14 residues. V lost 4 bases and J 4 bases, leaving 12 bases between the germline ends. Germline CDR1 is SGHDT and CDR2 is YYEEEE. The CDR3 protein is CASSPGRENQPQHF. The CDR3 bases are TGTGCCAGCAGCCCTGGACGGGAGAATCAGCCCCAGCATTTT.

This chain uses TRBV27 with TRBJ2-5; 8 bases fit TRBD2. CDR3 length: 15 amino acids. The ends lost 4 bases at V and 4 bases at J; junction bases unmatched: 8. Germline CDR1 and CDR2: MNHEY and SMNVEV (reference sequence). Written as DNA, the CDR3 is TGTGCCAGCAGTTACGCCGGACTAGCACGAGAGACCCAGTACTTC. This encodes CASSYAGLARETQYF.

CDR3 amino acids: CASSYSGEQYF. Here the CDR3 DNA reads TGTGCCAGCAGTTATTCGGGCGAGCAGTACTTC. The chain employs TRBV6-6 and TRBJ2-7; D unresolved. Germline loops: CDR1 MNHNY, CDR2 SVGAGI (reference sequence). This CDR3 spans 11 amino acids. Trimming pared 3 bases from V and 6 bases from J, leaving 6 bases between.

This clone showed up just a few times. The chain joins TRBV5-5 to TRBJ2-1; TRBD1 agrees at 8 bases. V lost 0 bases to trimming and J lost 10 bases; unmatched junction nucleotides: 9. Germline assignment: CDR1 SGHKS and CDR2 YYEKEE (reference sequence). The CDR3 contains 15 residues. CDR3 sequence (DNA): TGTGCCAGCAGCTTGGATGGACAGGGTTTTTGGGAGCAGTTCTTC. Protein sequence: CASSLDGQGFWEQFF.

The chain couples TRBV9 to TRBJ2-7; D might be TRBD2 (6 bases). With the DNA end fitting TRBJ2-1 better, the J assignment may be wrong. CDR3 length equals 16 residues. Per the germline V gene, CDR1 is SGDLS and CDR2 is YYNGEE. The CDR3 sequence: CASSPRRVRVENEQFF. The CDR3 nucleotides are TGTGCCAGCAGCCCCCGGAGGGTCAGGGTGGAGAATGAGCAGTTCTTC.

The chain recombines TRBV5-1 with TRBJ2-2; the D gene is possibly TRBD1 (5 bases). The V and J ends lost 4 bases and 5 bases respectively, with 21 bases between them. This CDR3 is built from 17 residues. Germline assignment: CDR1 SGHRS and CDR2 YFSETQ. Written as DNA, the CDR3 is TGCGCCAGCAGCACCAATTCGGGCGCGAAGGGGACCGGGGAGCTGTTTTTT. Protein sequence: CASSTNSGAKGTGELFF.